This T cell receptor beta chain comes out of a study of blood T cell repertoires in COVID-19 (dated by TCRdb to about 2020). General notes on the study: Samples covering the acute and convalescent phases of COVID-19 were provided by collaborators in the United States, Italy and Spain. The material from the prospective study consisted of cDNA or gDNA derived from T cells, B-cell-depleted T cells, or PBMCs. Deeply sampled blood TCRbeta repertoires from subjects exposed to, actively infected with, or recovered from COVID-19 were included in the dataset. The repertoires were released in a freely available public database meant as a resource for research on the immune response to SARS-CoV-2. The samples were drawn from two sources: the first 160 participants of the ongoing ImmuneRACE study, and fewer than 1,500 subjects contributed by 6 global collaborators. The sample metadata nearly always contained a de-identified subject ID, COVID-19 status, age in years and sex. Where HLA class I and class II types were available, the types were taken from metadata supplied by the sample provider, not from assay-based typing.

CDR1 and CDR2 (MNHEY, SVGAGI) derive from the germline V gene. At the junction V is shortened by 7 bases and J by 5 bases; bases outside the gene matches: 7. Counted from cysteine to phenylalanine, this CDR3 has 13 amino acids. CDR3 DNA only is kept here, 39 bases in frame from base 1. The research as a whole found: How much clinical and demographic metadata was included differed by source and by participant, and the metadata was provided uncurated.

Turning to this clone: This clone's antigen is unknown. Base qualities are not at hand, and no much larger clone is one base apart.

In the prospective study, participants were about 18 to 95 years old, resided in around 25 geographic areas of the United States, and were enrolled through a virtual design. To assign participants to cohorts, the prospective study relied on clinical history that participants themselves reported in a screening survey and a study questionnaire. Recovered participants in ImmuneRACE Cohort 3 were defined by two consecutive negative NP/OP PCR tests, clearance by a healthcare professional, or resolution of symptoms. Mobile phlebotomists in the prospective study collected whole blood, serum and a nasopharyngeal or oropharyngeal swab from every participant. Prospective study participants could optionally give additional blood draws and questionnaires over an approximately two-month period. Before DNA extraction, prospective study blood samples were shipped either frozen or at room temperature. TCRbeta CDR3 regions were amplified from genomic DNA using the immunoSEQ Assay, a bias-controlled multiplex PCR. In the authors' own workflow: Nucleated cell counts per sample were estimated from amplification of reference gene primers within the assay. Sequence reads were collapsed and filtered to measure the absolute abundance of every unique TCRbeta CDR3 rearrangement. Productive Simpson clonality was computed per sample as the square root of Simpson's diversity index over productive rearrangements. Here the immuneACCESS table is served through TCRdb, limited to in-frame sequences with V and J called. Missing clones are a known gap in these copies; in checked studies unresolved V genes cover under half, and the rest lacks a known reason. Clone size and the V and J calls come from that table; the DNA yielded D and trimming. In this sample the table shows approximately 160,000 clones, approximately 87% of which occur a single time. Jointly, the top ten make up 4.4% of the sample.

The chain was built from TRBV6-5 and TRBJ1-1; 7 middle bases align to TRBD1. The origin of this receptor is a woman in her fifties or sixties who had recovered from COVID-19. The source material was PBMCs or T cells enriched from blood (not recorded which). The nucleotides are TGTGCCAGCACCAAACAGGGGAGAACTGAAGCTTTCTTT. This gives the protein CASTKQGRTEAFF.